The 16 T cell receptor beta chains below all came from one sample that was sequenced in a study of monozygotic twins with inflammatory bowel disease. TCRdb reprocessed the 5' RACE reads and keeps a single row for each CDR3 protein, giving no DNA. Its listing shows under 150,000 distinct CDR3 sequences. Material for sequencing was blood. The receptors originated from a human donor with ulcerative colitis or Crohn's disease, or a healthy co-twin of an affected twin (not recorded which).

V is TRBV7-2 and J is TRBJ2-1. The CDR3 sequence is 15 residues long. Germline loops: CDR1 SGHTA, CDR2 FQGNSA. The CDR3: CASSFADSSYNEQFF.

J is TRBJ2-1 and V is TRBV4-1; the TCRdb call, TRBD2, lacks DNA for checking. From germline, CDR1 is MGHRA and CDR2 YSYEKL. The length of the CDR3 is 16 residues. The chain's CDR3 is CASSQELAGGGNEQFF.

The chain joins TRBV7-2 to TRBJ2-7; the D call from TCRdb, TRBD2, cannot be confirmed without DNA. The CDR3 is 17 amino acids. The germline gives CDR1 SGHTA, CDR2 FQGNSA. CDR3 sequence: CASSSGRKLAHSYEQYF.

J is TRBJ2-2 and V is TRBV19; the TCRdb call, TRBD2, lacks DNA for checking. Germline-derived CDR1 and CDR2 are LNHDA and SQIVND (reference sequence). The CDR3 runs 14 residues. CDR3 loop: CASYGTMNTGELFF.

The chain combines TRBV30 with TRBJ2-5; TCRdb's D gene call, TRBD2, goes unchecked for lack of DNA. CDR3 size: 16 residues. In germline, CDR1 is GTSNPN, CDR2 SVGIG (reference sequence). The CDR3 here is CAWSGVLAGGRETQYF.

J is TRBJ2-1 and V is TRBV9; TCRdb picks TRBD1, but there is no DNA to check that call. This CDR3 has 14 residues. Germline-derived CDR1 and CDR2 are SGDLS and YYNGEE. The CDR3 sequence is CASSVGDRYNEQFF.

J is TRBJ1-5 and V is TRBV7-2; TCRdb names TRBD1, which stays unverified in the absence of DNA. Germline lookup yields CDR1 SGHTA and CDR2 FQGNSA. The CDR3 consists of 16 residues. CDR3 residues: CASSLASGTGNQPQHF.

This chain uses TRBV4-3 with TRBJ1-1. Germline V gene sequence: CDR1 LGHNA, CDR2 YSLEER. The CDR3 length is 13 residues. CDR3 amino acids: CASSREQNTEAFF.

The chain joins TRBV12-3 or TRBV12-4 to TRBJ2-7. CDR3 length equals 13 residues. The CDR3 loop reads CASSWSIGNEQYF.

V is TRBV19 and J is TRBJ1-2; TCRdb's assignment of TRBD1 cannot be checked, as there is no DNA. Per the germline V gene, CDR1 is LNHDA and CDR2 is SQIVND (reference sequence). This CDR3 spans 13 amino acids. The CDR3: CASRDLLNYGYTF.

The V and J genes are TRBV11-2 and TRBJ2-7; absent DNA, TCRdb's TRBD1 call cannot be checked. From germline, CDR1 is SGHAT and CDR2 FQNNGV. The CDR3 covers 14 residues. The CDR3: CASSFRGRVGEQYF.

This chain joins TRBV6-4 and TRBJ2-5; the D call from TCRdb, TRBD1, cannot be confirmed without DNA. The V gene's germline CDR1 is MRHNA and CDR2 SNTAGT. The CDR3 totals 15 residues. The CDR3 loop is CASSPTQGAQETQYF.

The chain employs TRBV7-6 and TRBJ2-5. The germline V gene has CDR1 SGHVS and CDR2 FNYEAQ. The CDR3 is 12 amino acids. CDR3 sequence: CASSSPQETQYF. The full variable domain, rest sourced from reference TRBV7-6 and TRBJ2-5, is GAGVSQSPRYKVTKRGQDVALRCDPISGHVSLYWYRQALGQGPEFLTYFNYEAQQDKSGLPNDRFSAERPEGSISTLTIQRTEQRDSAMYRCASSSPQETQYFGPGTRLLVL.

The chain recombines TRBV6-1 with TRBJ2-7; TCRdb calls TRBD1, which cannot be checked without DNA. This CDR3 contains 17 residues. The germline V gene encodes CDR1 MNHNS and CDR2 SASEGT. CDR3 sequence reads: CASSKPAPGRYSYEQYF.

V gene TRBV3-1 combines with J gene TRBJ1-1; lacking DNA, the TRBD1 call made by TCRdb goes unchecked. CDR1 LGHDT and CDR2 YNNKEL come from the germline V gene (reference sequence). The CDR3 runs to 13 residues. CDR3 sequence: CASENGGNTEAFF.

This chain uses TRBV5-8 with TRBJ1-5; TCRdb picks TRBD1, but there is no DNA to check that call. Germline values: CDR1 SGHTS, CDR2 YDEGEE. The CDR3 covers 15 residues. The CDR3 reads CASSLWGQGGQPQHF.